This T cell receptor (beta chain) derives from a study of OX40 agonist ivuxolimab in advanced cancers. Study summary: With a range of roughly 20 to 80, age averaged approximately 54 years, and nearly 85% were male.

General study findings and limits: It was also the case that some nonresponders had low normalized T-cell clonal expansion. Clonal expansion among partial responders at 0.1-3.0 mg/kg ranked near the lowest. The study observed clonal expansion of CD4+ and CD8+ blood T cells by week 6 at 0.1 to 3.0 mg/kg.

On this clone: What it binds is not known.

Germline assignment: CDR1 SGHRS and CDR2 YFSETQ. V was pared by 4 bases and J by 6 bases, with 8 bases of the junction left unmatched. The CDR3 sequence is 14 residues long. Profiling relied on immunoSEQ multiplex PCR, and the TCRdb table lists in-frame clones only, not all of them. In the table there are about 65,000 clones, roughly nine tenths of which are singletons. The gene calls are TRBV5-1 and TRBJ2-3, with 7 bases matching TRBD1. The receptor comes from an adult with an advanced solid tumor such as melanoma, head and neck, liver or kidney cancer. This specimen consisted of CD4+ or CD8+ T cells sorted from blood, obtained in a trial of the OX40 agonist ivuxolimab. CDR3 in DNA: TGCGCCAGCAGCGAACAGGGGCGGAGGGATACGCAGTATTTT. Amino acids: CASSEQGRRDTQYF.